This T cell receptor (beta chain) was sequenced for a study of cytomegalovirus exposure and HLA in healthy donors. Study-wide findings and caveats: Sequencing depth roughly uniform across donors was assumed in presence/absence analyses.

As concerns this clone: As yet, its antigen is unknown.

CDR3 length: 16 amino acids. V lost 2 bases and J lost 6; bases outside the gene matches: 8. The germline V gene encodes CDR1 KGHSH and CDR2 LQKENI. It was with 60 Vbeta and 13 Jbeta primers that the PCR ran. Here immunoSEQ multiplex PCR was the method, and the copy in TCRdb shows in-frame clones only, minus some. Here the sample spans tens of thousands of clones, about 60% being singletons. The rearrangement uses TRBV18 and TRBJ2-2; 8 bases are shared with TRBD1. The receptor was derived from a woman aged 25 to 39 in good health and CMV-seronegative. Sequenced sample: PBMCs. The CDR3 loop is CASSPAGGVKSGELFF. CDR3 bases: TGTGCCAGCTCACCAGCAGGGGGCGTTAAGTCCGGGGAGCTGTTTTTT.